The next 2 T cell receptor beta chains were all read from a single sample in a study of monozygotic twins with cystic fibrosis. The protocol was immunoSEQ multiplex PCR, while the TCRdb copy is restricted to in-frame clones and leaves out a portion. This sample has tens of thousands of clones, with 84% found just once. Sequenced input: blood. These receptors all stem from a girl aged 2-10 years with cystic fibrosis.

The chain carries TRBV6-6 and TRBJ2-5; D ambiguous. Deletions cut 2 bases from V and 4 bases from J, with 2 bases between. Germline V gene lookup returns CDR1 MNHNY and CDR2 SVGAGI (reference sequence). The CDR3 spans 11 residues. CDR3 bases: TGTGCCAGCAGTTACCTAGAGACCCAGTACTTC. Its protein is CASSYLETQYF.

The chain couples TRBV5-1 to TRBJ1-1, with TRBD1 as a possible D gene (5 bases). V dropped 6 bases and J dropped 3 bases, with 18 bases sitting between them. Germline loops: CDR1 SGHRS, CDR2 YFSETQ. The CDR3 contains 15 residues. This CDR3 is CASTVGGIEYTEAFF. The DNA for the CDR3 is TGCGCCAGCACGGTCGGGGGGATTGAGTACACTGAAGCTTTCTTT.